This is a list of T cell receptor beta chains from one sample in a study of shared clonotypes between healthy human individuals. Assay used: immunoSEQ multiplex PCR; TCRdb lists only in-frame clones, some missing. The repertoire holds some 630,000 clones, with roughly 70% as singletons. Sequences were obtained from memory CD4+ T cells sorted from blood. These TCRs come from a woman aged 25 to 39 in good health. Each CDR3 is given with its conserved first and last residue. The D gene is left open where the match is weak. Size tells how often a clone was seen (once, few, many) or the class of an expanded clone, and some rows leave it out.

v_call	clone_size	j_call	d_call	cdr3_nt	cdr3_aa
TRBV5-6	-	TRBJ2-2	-	TGTGCCAGCAGCCAACGGGGCGGGTGGGGACCCGGGGAGCTGTTTTTT	CASSQRGGWGPGELFF
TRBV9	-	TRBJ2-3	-	TGTGCCAGCAGCGTAGGTTCGAGCAGGAGCACAGATACGCAGTATTTT	CASSVGSSRSTDTQYF
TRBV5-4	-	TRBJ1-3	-	TGTGCCAGCAGCCAGACCAGAAAGAGCTCTGGAAACACCATATATTTT	CASSQTRKSSGNTIYF
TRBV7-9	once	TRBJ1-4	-	TGTGCCAGCAGCGTTGGTGGAGGGACTAATGAAAAACTGTTTTTT	CASSVGGGTNEKLFF
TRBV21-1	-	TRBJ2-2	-	TGTGCCAGCAGCGGCCCGGATGGAGGGGTAGGGGGCACCGGGGAGCTGTTTTTT	CASSGPDGGVGGTGELFF
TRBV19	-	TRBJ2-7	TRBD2	TGTGCCAGTCGCCCGACTAGCGGGAGTTCGCTCCCCTCCTACGAGCAGTACTTC	CASRPTSGSSLPSYEQYF
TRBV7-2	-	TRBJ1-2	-	TGTGCCAGCAGCTTAGGACGGGAGTCCTATGGCTACACCTTC	CASSLGRESYGYTF
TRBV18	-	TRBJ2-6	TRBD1	TGTGCCAGCTCGCCGGGACAGGGAGTTCCCGGGGCCAACGTCCTGACTTTC	CASSPGQGVPGANVLTF
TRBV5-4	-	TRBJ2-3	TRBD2	TGTGCCAGCAGCGCAGGGACTAGTCGGACCACAGATACGCAGTATTTT	CASSAGTSRTTDTQYF
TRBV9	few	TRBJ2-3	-	TGTGCCAGCAGCGTTACAGCGGGCGGGGATACGCAGTATTTT	CASSVTAGGDTQYF
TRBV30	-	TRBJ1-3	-	TGTGCCTGGAGTACCCCGGGGGGGTTAAGCTCCATATATTTT	CAWSTPGGLSSIYF
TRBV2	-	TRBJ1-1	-	TGTGCCAGCACCGGTTCAACTGAAGCTTTCTTT	CASTGSTEAFF
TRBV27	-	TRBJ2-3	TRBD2	TGTGCCAGCAGTTTCGCGGGAGAAGATACGCAGTATTTT	CASSFAGEDTQYF
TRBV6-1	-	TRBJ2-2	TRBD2	TGTGCCTTCCGACGGGGGGGTGCGGACACCGGGGAGCTGTTTTTT	CAFRRGGADTGELFF
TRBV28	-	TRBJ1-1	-	TGTGCCAGCAGTAGGATCCGGGAAACAGTAAACACTGAAGCTTTCTTT	CASSRIRETVNTEAFF
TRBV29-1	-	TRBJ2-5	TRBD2	TGCAGCGTTGGCAGCGGGAGGGATGAGACCCAGTACTTC	CSVGSGRDETQYF
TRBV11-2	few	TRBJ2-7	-	TGTGCCAGCAGCGGAGGGCCATCCTACGAGCAGTACTTC	CASSGGPSYEQYF